This record looks at one TCR beta chain sequence and its context. The antigen remains undetermined. This entry comes from a study of shared clonotypes between healthy human individuals. Regarding the study as a whole: All-four-donor shared clonotypes had higher generation probabilities than non-shared clonotypes did.

DNA at about 0.2 ug, around 30,000 T cell genomes, went into sorted-subset replicate PCRs. TCRdb's copy holds only in-frame clones and misses some; the assay was immunoSEQ multiplex PCR. The repertoire holds some 680,000 clones, with 55% to 85% as singletons. There were only Caucasian adults among the donors, and all lived in Nashville, Tennessee. The CDR3 covers 15 residues. The junction had 5 bases not matched to a gene; V was cut back by 6 bases and J by 3 bases. Germline V CDR1 and CDR2: MDHEN, SYDVKM. The TCR sequence derives from a woman aged 25 to 39 in good health. The sequencing sample was made of memory CD4+ T cells sorted from blood. Subset meaning: CD45RA-negative fraction. The J gene is TRBJ1-5, the V gene TRBV28; 10 nucleotides agree with TRBD1. The CDR3 spells CASRKRQGANQPQHF. The CDR3 DNA follows: TGTGCCAGCAGGAAGAGACAGGGGGCCAATCAGCCCCAGCATTTT.